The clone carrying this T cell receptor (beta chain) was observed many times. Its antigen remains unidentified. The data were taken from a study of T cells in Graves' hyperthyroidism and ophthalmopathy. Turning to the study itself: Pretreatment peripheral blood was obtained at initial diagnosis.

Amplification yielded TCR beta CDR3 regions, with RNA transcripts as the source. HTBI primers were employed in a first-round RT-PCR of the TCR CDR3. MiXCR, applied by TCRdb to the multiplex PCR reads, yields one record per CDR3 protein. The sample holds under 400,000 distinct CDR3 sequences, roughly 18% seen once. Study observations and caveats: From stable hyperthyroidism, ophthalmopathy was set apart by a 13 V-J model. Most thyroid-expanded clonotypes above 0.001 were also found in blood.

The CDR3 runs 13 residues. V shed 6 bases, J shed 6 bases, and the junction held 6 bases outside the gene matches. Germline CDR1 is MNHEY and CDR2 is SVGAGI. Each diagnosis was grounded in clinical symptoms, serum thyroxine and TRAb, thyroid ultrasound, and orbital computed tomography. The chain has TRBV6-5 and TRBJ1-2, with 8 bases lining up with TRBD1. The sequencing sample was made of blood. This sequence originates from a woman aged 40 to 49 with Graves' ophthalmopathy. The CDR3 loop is CASRRGQGDGYTF. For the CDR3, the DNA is TGTGCCAGCAGGCGAGGACAGGGAGATGGCTACACCTTC.